These T cell receptor beta chains were read from a single sample in a study of OX40 agonist ivuxolimab in advanced cancers. Clones were read by immunoSEQ multiplex PCR, and TCRdb kept only the in-frame ones, dropping some. Of approximately 56,000 clones listed, over 75% are singletons. Sequenced here: CD4+ or CD8+ T cells sorted from blood, sampled in a trial of the OX40 agonist ivuxolimab. These receptors originate from an adult with an advanced solid tumor such as melanoma, head and neck, liver or kidney cancer. Both conserved end residues are part of each CDR3. Fields, in order: V gene, D gene, CDR3 length, J gene, clone size, CDR3 DNA, CDR3 protein. D genes are given only for firm matches. Size is stated for part of the rows, as once, few or many counts, or as a class when the clone is expanded.

V gene: TRBV5-1
D gene: NA
CDR3 length: 15
J gene: TRBJ1-6
clone size: NA
CDR3 DNA: TGCGCCAGCAGCTTGGCTTGGGGGGATGGTTCACCCCTCCACTTT
CDR3 protein: CASSLAWGDGSPLHF

V gene: TRBV7-3
D gene: TRBD1
CDR3 length: 15
J gene: TRBJ2-4
clone size: NA
CDR3 DNA: TGTGCCAGCAGCCAGACAGGGGGGAAGAAAAACATTCAGTACTTC
CDR3 protein: CASSQTGGKKNIQYF

V gene: TRBV11-2
D gene: TRBD1
CDR3 length: 13
J gene: TRBJ2-7
clone size: once
CDR3 DNA: TGTGCCACCTTGGACAGGGGCTCCTACGAGCAGTACTTC
CDR3 protein: CATLDRGSYEQYF

V gene: TRBV5-4
D gene: TRBD2
CDR3 length: 17
J gene: TRBJ2-5
clone size: NA
CDR3 DNA: TGTGCCAGCAGCTTCGGACTAGCGGGGGGCAACCAAGAGACCCAGTACTTC
CDR3 protein: CASSFGLAGGNQETQYF

V gene: TRBV19
D gene: NA
CDR3 length: 13
J gene: TRBJ1-1
clone size: few
CDR3 DNA: TGTGCCAGTAGTATCCGGGGGAGGACTGAAGCTTTCTTT
CDR3 protein: CASSIRGRTEAFF

V gene: TRBV11-1
D gene: NA
CDR3 length: 17
J gene: TRBJ1-6
clone size: NA
CDR3 DNA: TGTGCCAGCAGCCCCCGTGGGGGGGCGCAGAGGGATTCACCCCTCCACTTT
CDR3 protein: CASSPRGGAQRDSPLHF

V gene: TRBV6-1
D gene: TRBD1
CDR3 length: 13
J gene: TRBJ1-2
clone size: few
CDR3 DNA: TGTGCCAGCAGTTCACAGGGGACCTATGGCTACACCTTC
CDR3 protein: CASSSQGTYGYTF

V gene: TRBV18
D gene: NA
CDR3 length: 16
J gene: TRBJ1-3
clone size: few
CDR3 DNA: TGTGCCAGCTCACCGGAGGACCAGGTTTCTGGAAACACCATATATTTT
CDR3 protein: CASSPEDQVSGNTIYF

V gene: TRBV7-2
D gene: TRBD2
CDR3 length: 18
J gene: TRBJ2-3
clone size: NA
CDR3 DNA: TGTGCCAGCAGCTTAGAAATCTTAGCGGGGGGAGGGACAGATACGCAGTATTTT
CDR3 protein: CASSLEILAGGGTDTQYF

V gene: TRBV23-1
D gene: NA
CDR3 length: 17
J gene: TRBJ2-7
clone size: NA
CDR3 DNA: TGCGCCAGCAGTCAATCCTTCGACCAATCTTCAACCTACGAGCAGTACTTC
CDR3 protein: CASSQSFDQSSTYEQYF

V gene: TRBV14
D gene: NA
CDR3 length: 15
J gene: TRBJ2-7
clone size: NA
CDR3 DNA: TGTGCCAGCAGCCATGGGACGGGCCGCTCCTACGAGCAGTACTTC
CDR3 protein: CASSHGTGRSYEQYF

V gene: TRBV28
D gene: TRBD1
CDR3 length: 16
J gene: TRBJ1-3
clone size: NA
CDR3 DNA: TGTGCCAGCAGTTCCCAAGGACAGGGCTCTGGAAACACCATATATTTT
CDR3 protein: CASSSQGQGSGNTIYF

V gene: TRBV29-1
D gene: TRBD1
CDR3 length: 12
J gene: TRBJ2-1
clone size: NA
CDR3 DNA: TGCACCTTCGGGACAGGGGGCAGGGAGCAGTTCTTC
CDR3 protein: CTFGTGGREQFF